The T cell receptor (beta chain) described here comes from a study of cytomegalovirus exposure and HLA in healthy donors. Overall study findings and caveats: Exclusion applied to some V segments, including TRBV6-2 and TRBV6-3, as they were indistinguishable. Data from an earlier analysis indicated that most TCR beta V segments were productive either about 90% or about 30% of the time.

On this clone itself: Its antigen remains unidentified.

In the PCR, 60 Vbeta and 13 Jbeta primers were used. Measured with immunoSEQ multiplex PCR; TCRdb has only the in-frame clones, and not every one. The sample holds about 110,000 clones; about four fifths are singletons and the top ten take approximately 23%. This CDR3 is built from 12 residues. CDR1 and CDR2 (germline): SGHNT, YENEEA. With 4 bases removed from V and 5 bases from J, the gap between germline ends came to 8 bases. This chain uses TRBV11-3 with TRBJ1-1; the D is unclear. The sample was PBMCs. The receptor was derived from a man aged 25 to 45 in good health and CMV-seropositive. CDR3 in amino acids: CASSSRETEAFF. Here the CDR3 DNA reads TGTGCCAGCAGCTCGAGGGAAACTGAAGCTTTCTTT.